The T cell receptor (beta chain) described here comes from a study of control samples from healthy donors and cancer patients. The V and J ends lost 5 bases and 2 bases respectively, with 13 bases between them. The CDR3 is 14 residues long. Germline-derived CDR1 and CDR2 are KGHSH and LQKENI. Clones were sequenced by immunoSEQ multiplex PCR, and TCRdb holds only the in-frame ones, with some missing. The sample has approximately 150,000 clones; under 95% are singletons. V gene TRBV18 combines with J gene TRBJ2-7, with a weak D call TRBD1 (6 bases). Sequencing was performed on blood. The TCR sequence derives from a man aged 18 to 35 in good health. CDR3 residues: CASSDRPGPYEQYF. CDR3 DNA sequence: TGTGCCAGCTCAGACAGGCCGGGCCCCTACGAGCAGTACTTC.